A selection of T cell receptor beta chains follows, all from one sample in a study of PD-1 blockade in classical Hodgkin lymphoma. Clones were sequenced by immunoSEQ multiplex PCR, and TCRdb holds only the in-frame ones, with some missing. Of tens of thousands of clones in the sample, around 90% were seen once. The specimen comprised peripheral blood mononuclear cells (PBMCs), sampled before the fourth cycle of nivolumab. These receptor sequences come from a human donor with classical Hodgkin lymphoma. Each CDR3 is given with its conserved first and last residue. D genes are given only for firm matches. Size is omitted from some rows. Given values are once, few, many or a class for expanded clones.

V gene	J gene	clone size	D gene	CDR3 protein	CDR3 DNA
TRBV6-5	TRBJ1-4	-	TRBD1	CASSYGGQNEKLFF	TGTGCCAGCAGTTACGGGGGACAGAATGAAAAACTGTTTTTT
TRBV28	TRBJ1-1	-	-	CASSFQVRTEAFF	TGTGCCAGCAGTTTTCAAGTGCGAACTGAAGCTTTCTTT
TRBV15	TRBJ2-1	-	TRBD2	CATSRDGLAYNEQFF	TGTGCCACCAGCAGAGATGGACTAGCCTACAATGAGCAGTTCTTC
TRBV25-1	TRBJ2-3	once	TRBD1	CASSRGGQVTDTQYF	TGTGCCAGCAGTCGAGGAGGACAGGTCACAGATACGCAGTATTTT
TRBV10-1	TRBJ1-6	-	-	CASSDLRNSPLHF	TGCGCCAGCAGTGATTTGCGAAATTCACCCCTCCACTTT
TRBV19	TRBJ2-5	-	-	CASSIITGSGAETQYF	TGTGCCAGTAGCATCATCACAGGGTCGGGTGCAGAGACCCAGTACTTC
TRBV5-6	TRBJ1-4	few	-	CASSFPTNEKLFF	TGTGCCAGCAGCTTCCCGACTAATGAAAAACTGTTTTTT
TRBV27	TRBJ1-4	-	-	CASSPRRDEKLFF	TGTGCCAGCAGTCCGCGACGGGATGAAAAACTGTTTTTT
TRBV28	TRBJ1-2	-	-	CASSLSIAYGYTF	TGTGCCAGCAGTTTAAGCATAGCCTATGGCTACACCTTC
TRBV5-5	TRBJ2-2	-	-	CASSLNRAPGTGELFF	TGTGCCAGCAGCTTAAACAGGGCCCCGGGCACCGGGGAGCTGTTTTTT
TRBV5-1	TRBJ1-1	-	-	CASSLERGGEAFF	TGCGCCAGCAGCTTGGAAAGGGGAGGGGAAGCTTTCTTT
TRBV6-5	TRBJ2-7	-	-	CASKGETSAYEQYF	TGTGCCAGCAAGGGGGAGACATCTGCCTACGAGCAGTACTTC
TRBV2	TRBJ2-5	-	TRBD2	CASSEELAGNQETQYF	TGTGCCAGCAGTGAAGAACTAGCGGGTAACCAAGAGACCCAGTACTTC
TRBV5-1	TRBJ1-1	-	TRBD1	CASSFDVPGQGSFF	TGCGCCAGCAGCTTCGATGTCCCGGGACAGGGATCTTTCTTT
TRBV10-2	TRBJ1-4	-	TRBD1	CASSESPGQGNEKLFF	TGCGCCAGCAGTGAGTCCCCGGGACAGGGGAATGAAAAACTGTTTTTT
TRBV7-9	TRBJ2-3	-	-	CASSPPRGVGTSTDTQYF	TGTGCCAGCAGCCCCCCCAGGGGGGTCGGAACTAGCACAGATACGCAGTATTTT
TRBV10-1	TRBJ2-3	-	-	CASSGTGHTDTQYF	TGCGCCAGCAGTGGTACAGGACACACAGATACGCAGTATTTT
TRBV5-4	TRBJ1-6	-	TRBD1	CASSWGTGVDYNSPLHF	TGTGCCAGCAGCTGGGGGACAGGGGTCGACTATAATTCACCCCTCCACTTT
TRBV11-1	TRBJ2-3	-	TRBD2	CASSPLEMGLGGGTDTQYF	TGTGCCAGCAGCCCCTTGGAGATGGGACTAGGGGGGGGAACAGATACGCAGTATTTT
TRBV18	TRBJ1-2	-	-	CASSPAVTDLYGYTF	TGTGCCAGCTCACCGGCAGTCACCGACCTCTATGGCTACACCTTC
TRBV4-1	TRBJ2-1	-	-	CASSQENHGLTDSSYNEQFF	TGCGCCAGCAGCCAAGAAAACCATGGGCTGACCGACAGCTCCTACAATGAGCAGTTCTTC
TRBV29-1	TRBJ2-5	-	-	CSVVIGDFRETQYF	TGCAGCGTTGTAATAGGGGATTTTAGAGAGACCCAGTACTTC
TRBV6-5	TRBJ1-4	-	-	CASSFLTDEKLFF	TGTGCCAGCAGTTTCTTGACAGATGAAAAACTGTTTTTT
TRBV5-5	TRBJ1-1	-	TRBD1	CASSLASPGQGASFF	TGTGCCAGCAGCTTGGCCTCCCCAGGACAGGGGGCCTCTTTCTTT
TRBV18	TRBJ2-6	-	TRBD1	CASSPSGQLHSGANVLTF	TGTGCCAGCTCACCGTCGGGACAGCTCCACTCTGGGGCCAACGTCCTGACTTTC
TRBV28	TRBJ2-5	-	TRBD1	CASNQGVRETQYF	TGTGCCAGCAATCAGGGGGTTAGAGAGACCCAGTACTTC
TRBV28	TRBJ2-7	-	TRBD1	CASSFPGGYEQYF	TGTGCCAGCAGTTTCCCAGGGGGCTACGAGCAGTACTTC
TRBV14	TRBJ2-7	once	TRBD2	CASSQYSSGRGEQYF	TGTGCCAGCAGCCAGTACTCTAGCGGGAGAGGCGAGCAGTACTTC
TRBV27	TRBJ2-1	-	-	CASSLGHKPYNEQFF	TGTGCCAGCAGTTTGGGACATAAACCCTACAATGAGCAGTTCTTC
TRBV5-8	TRBJ1-5	-	-	CASRLISSGRGINQPQHF	TGTGCCAGCAGGTTAATAAGTAGCGGCAGGGGAATCAATCAGCCCCAGCATTTT
TRBV7-9	TRBJ2-7	-	-	CASSLPFPGGVVEQYF	TGTGCCAGCAGCCTCCCCTTTCCCGGGGGAGTGGTTGAGCAGTACTTC
TRBV11-3	TRBJ2-7	-	-	CASSLGQGGGEQYF	TGTGCCAGCAGCTTAGGCCAGGGAGGAGGCGAGCAGTACTTC
TRBV23-1	TRBJ2-7	-	-	CASNQGHSGGYEQYF	TGCGCCAGCAACCAGGGACACTCCGGTGGGTACGAGCAGTACTTC
TRBV5-1	TRBJ2-4	once	-	CASSLVGMVEAKNIQYF	TGCGCCAGCAGCTTGGTGGGTATGGTGGAAGCCAAAAACATTCAGTACTTC
TRBV13	TRBJ2-6	once	-	CASSLVGRGDSGANVLTF	TGTGCCAGCAGCTTAGTCGGCAGGGGAGACTCTGGGGCCAACGTCCTGACTTTC
TRBV5-6	TRBJ1-5	-	TRBD1	CASSHRTGGGDQPQHF	TGTGCCAGCAGCCACCGTACAGGGGGAGGCGATCAGCCCCAGCATTTT
TRBV7-2	TRBJ2-5	-	TRBD2	CASSLVYLAGVAETQYF	TGTGCCAGCAGCTTAGTTTACCTAGCGGGGGTCGCGGAGACCCAGTACTTC
TRBV6-1	TRBJ2-7	-	-	CASSFLFLGSYEQYF	TGTGCCAGCAGTTTTCTGTTTTTGGGCTCCTACGAGCAGTACTTC
TRBV7-9	TRBJ2-3	-	-	CASSLQAGTDTQYF	TGTGCCAGCAGCTTACAGGCGGGAACAGATACGCAGTATTTT
TRBV23-1	TRBJ1-1	-	-	CASSQTRREICTEAFF	TGCGCCAGCAGTCAGACCCGCCGGGAGATATGCACTGAAGCTTTCTTT
TRBV28	TRBJ2-7	-	TRBD1	CASSSMDRAYEQYF	TGTGCCAGCAGTTCGATGGACAGGGCCTACGAGCAGTACTTC
TRBV6-5	TRBJ2-7	-	TRBD2	CASSYSGWTSDYEQYF	TGTGCCAGCAGTTACTCGGGATGGACTAGCGACTACGAGCAGTACTTC
TRBV6-6	TRBJ1-2	-	-	CASSPPVRLNYGYTF	TGTGCCAGCAGTCCCCCCGTACGCCTTAACTATGGCTACACCTTC
TRBV7-2	TRBJ2-7	-	-	CASSLRVSYEQYF	TGTGCCAGCAGCTTAAGGGTTTCCTACGAGCAGTACTTC
TRBV11-2	TRBJ2-5	-	TRBD1	CASHRGTRETQYF	TGTGCCAGCCACAGGGGGACCAGGGAGACCCAGTACTTC
TRBV5-6	TRBJ2-7	-	-	CASSPGGEQYF	TGTGCCAGCAGCCCCGGGGGCGAGCAGTACTTC
TRBV6-1	TRBJ2-7	-	TRBD1	CASSPWAGGSYEQYF	TGTGCCAGCAGCCCATGGGCAGGGGGCTCCTACGAGCAGTACTTC
TRBV18	TRBJ1-1	-	TRBD1	CASSPGTGVEAFF	TGTGCCAGCTCACCAGGAACAGGGGTTGAAGCTTTCTTT
TRBV7-2	TRBJ1-6	-	-	CASSMGGVGFGSPLHF	TGTGCCAGCAGCATGGGGGGGGTCGGTTTCGGTTCACCCCTCCACTTT
TRBV5-3	TRBJ2-1	once	-	CARSLGPRPNEQFF	TGTGCCAGAAGCTTGGGTCCCCGTCCAAATGAGCAGTTCTTC
TRBV11-2	TRBJ1-1	-	-	CASSLTGINTEAFF	TGTGCCAGCAGCTTAACAGGAATTAACACTGAAGCTTTCTTT
TRBV5-4	TRBJ1-6	-	TRBD1	CASSLDTQGAGSPLHF	TGTGCCAGCAGCTTGGATACACAGGGGGCTGGTTCACCCCTCCACTTT
TRBV5-6	TRBJ2-5	-	TRBD1	CASSLGDSQETQYF	TGTGCCAGCAGCCTAGGGGACAGTCAAGAGACCCAGTACTTC
TRBV6-1	TRBJ2-7	-	TRBD1	CASRLQGSSYEQYF	TGTGCCAGCAGATTACAGGGGAGCTCCTACGAGCAGTACTTC
TRBV10-3	TRBJ1-2	-	TRBD1	CAISDGQGYGYTF	TGTGCCATCAGTGACGGACAGGGCTATGGCTACACCTTC
TRBV19	TRBJ2-5	-	-	CASSIRGEQETQYF	TGTGCCAGTAGTATACGAGGGGAGCAAGAGACCCAGTACTTC
TRBV6-1	TRBJ2-1	-	-	CASRPGFTYNEQFF	TGTGCCAGCAGACCGGGATTCACCTACAATGAGCAGTTCTTC
TRBV11-3	TRBJ1-1	-	-	CASSHGQEAFF	TGTGCCAGCAGCCATGGACAGGAAGCTTTCTTT
TRBV9	TRBJ2-3	once	-	CASSLELTDTQYF	TGTGCCAGCAGCCTCGAACTCACAGATACGCAGTATTTT